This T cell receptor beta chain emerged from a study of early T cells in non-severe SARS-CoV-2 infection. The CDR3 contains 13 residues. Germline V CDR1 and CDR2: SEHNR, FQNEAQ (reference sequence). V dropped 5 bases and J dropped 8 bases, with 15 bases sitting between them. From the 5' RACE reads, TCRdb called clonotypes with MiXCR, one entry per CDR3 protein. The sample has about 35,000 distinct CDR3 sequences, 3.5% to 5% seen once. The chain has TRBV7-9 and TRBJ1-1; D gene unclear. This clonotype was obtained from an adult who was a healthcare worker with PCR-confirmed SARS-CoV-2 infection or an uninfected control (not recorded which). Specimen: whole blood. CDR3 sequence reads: CASSPGPEREAFF. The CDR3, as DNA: TGTGCCAGCAGCCCTGGGCCGGAGAGGGAAGCTTTCTTT. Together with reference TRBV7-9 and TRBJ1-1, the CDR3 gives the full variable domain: DTGVSQNPRHKITKRGQNVTFRCDPISEHNRLYWYRQTLGQGPEFLTYFQNEAQLEKSRLLSDRFSAERPKGSFSTLEIQRTEQGDSAMYLCASSPGPEREAFFGQGTRLTVV.